This entry features one TCR beta chain sequence. This sample is part of a study of fetal regulatory T cell absence and autoimmunity. The data were produced by immunoSEQ multiplex PCR, yet TCRdb's version contains in-frame clones alone and is incomplete. The table records more than 85,000 clones, around 72% of them present only once. Germline CDR1 LNHNV, CDR2 YYDKDF (reference sequence). The V end lost 0 bases, the J end lost 3 bases, and 5 bases lay between the germline ends. The CDR3 runs 13 residues. The chain joins TRBV15 to TRBJ2-5; D is ambiguous. Sequencing input: pancreas tissue. The origin of this receptor is a male donor with IPEX syndrome. The CDR3 loop reads CATSRDGKETQYF. In DNA, the CDR3 is TGTGCCACCAGCAGAGATGGGAAAGAGACCCAGTACTTC.